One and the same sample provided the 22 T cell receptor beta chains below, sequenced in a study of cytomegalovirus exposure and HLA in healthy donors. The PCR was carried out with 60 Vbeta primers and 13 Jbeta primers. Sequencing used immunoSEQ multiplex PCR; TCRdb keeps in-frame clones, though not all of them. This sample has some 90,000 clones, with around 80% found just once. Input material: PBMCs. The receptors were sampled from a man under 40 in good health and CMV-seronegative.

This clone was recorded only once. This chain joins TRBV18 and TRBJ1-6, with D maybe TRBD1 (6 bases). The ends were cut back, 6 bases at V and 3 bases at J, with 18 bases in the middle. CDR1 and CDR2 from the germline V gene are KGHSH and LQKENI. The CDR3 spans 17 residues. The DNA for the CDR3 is TGTGCCAGCTCCCCCTACCGGACAGAGAACTATAATTCACCCCTCCACTTT. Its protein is CASSPYRTENYNSPLHF.

In DNA form, the CDR3 reads TGTGCCAGCAGCTTATCCCCAGGGTACGAGCAGTACTTC. Translated, it gives CASSLSPGYEQYF. The chain employs TRBV7-2 and TRBJ2-7; a weak D match, TRBD1 (5 bases). Trimming cost V 2 bases and J 4 bases, with 9 bases left between them. Germline V gene lookup returns CDR1 SGHTA and CDR2 FQGNSA. This CDR3 comprises 13 residues.

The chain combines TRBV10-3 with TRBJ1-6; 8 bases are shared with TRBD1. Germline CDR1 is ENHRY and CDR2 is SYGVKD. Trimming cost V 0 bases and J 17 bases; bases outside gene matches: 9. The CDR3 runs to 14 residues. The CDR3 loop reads CAISESTPGQAFHF. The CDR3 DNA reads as TGTGCCATCAGTGAGTCGACTCCGGGACAGGCCTTCCACTTT.

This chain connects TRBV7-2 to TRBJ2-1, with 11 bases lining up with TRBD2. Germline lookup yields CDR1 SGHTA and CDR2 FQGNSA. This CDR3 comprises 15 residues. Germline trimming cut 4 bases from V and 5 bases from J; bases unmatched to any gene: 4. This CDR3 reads CASSYLAGGNNEQFF. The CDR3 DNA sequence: TGTGCCAGCAGCTATCTAGCGGGGGGCAACAATGAGCAGTTCTTC.

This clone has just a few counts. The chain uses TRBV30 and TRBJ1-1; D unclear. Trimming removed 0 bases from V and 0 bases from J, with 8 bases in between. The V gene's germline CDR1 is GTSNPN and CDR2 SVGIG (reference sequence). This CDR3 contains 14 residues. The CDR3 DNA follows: TGTGCCTGGAGTGTAACAGACATGAACACTGAAGCTTTCTTT. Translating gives CAWSVTDMNTEAFF.

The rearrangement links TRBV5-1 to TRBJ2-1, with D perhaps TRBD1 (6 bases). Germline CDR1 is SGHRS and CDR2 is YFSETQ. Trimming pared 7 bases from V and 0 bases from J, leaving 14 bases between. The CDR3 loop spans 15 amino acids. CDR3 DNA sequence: TGCGCCAGCCGGACAACAGGGAGCTCCTACAATGAGCAGTTCTTC. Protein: CASRTTGSSYNEQFF.

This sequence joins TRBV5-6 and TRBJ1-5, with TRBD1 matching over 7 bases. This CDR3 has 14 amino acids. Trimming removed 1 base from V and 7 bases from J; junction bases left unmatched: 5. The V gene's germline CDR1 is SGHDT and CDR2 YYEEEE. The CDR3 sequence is CASSLNRGGQPQHF. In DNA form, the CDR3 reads TGTGCCAGCAGCTTGAACAGGGGTGGACAGCCCCAGCATTTT.

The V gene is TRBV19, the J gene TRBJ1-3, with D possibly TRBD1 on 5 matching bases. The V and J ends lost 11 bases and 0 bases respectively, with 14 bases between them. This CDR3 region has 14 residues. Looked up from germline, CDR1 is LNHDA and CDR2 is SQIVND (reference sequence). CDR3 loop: CAAMSGGSGNTIYF. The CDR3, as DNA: TGTGCCGCCATGTCGGGGGGCTCTGGAAACACCATATATTTT.

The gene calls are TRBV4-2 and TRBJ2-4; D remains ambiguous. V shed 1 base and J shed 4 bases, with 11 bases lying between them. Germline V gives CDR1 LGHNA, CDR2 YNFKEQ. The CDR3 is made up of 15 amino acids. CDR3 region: CASSQGEQLKNIQYF. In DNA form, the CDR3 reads TGTGCCAGCAGCCAAGGAGAACAGTTAAAAAACATTCAGTACTTC.

This CDR3 reads CASSHSIPSNYGYTF. The CDR3 DNA follows: TGTGCCAGCTCACACTCGATCCCTTCTAACTATGGCTACACCTTC. The rearrangement joins TRBV18 to TRBJ1-2; D unclear. The CDR3 loop spans 15 amino acids. V lost 4 bases to trimming and J lost 0 bases, with 12 bases between them. Germline loops: CDR1 KGHSH, CDR2 LQKENI.

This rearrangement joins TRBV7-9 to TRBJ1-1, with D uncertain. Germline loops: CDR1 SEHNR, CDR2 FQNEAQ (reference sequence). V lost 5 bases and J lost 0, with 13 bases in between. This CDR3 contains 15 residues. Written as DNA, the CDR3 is TGTGCCAGCAGCGCATCGGGGATCATGAACACTGAAGCTTTCTTT. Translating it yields CASSASGIMNTEAFF.

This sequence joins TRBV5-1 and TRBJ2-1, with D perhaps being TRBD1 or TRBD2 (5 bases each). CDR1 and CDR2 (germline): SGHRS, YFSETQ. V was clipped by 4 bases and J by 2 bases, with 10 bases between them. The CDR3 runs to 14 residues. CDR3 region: CASSVGETYNEQFF. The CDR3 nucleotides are TGCGCCAGCAGCGTGGGGGAGACCTACAATGAGCAGTTCTTC.

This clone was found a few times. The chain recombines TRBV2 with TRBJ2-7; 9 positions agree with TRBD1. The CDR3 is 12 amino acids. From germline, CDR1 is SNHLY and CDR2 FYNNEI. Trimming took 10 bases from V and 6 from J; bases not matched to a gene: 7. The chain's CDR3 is CATAGQGVEQYF. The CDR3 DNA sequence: TGTGCCACCGCGGGACAGGGTGTCGAGCAGTACTTC. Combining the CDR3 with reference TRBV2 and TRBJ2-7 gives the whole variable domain EPEVTQTPSHQVTQMGQEVILRCVPISNHLYFYWYRQILGQKVEFLVSFYNNEISEKSEIFDDQFSVERPDGSNFTLKIRSTKLEDSAMYFCATAGQGVEQYFGPGTRLTVT.

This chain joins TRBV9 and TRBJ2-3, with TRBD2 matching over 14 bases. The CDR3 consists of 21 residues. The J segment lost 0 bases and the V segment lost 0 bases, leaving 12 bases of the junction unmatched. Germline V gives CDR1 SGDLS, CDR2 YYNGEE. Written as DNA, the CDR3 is TGTGCCAGCAGCGTAGCTACGGGGACTAGCGGGGGTGCGCTAAGCACAGATACGCAGTATTTT. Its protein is CASSVATGTSGGALSTDTQYF.

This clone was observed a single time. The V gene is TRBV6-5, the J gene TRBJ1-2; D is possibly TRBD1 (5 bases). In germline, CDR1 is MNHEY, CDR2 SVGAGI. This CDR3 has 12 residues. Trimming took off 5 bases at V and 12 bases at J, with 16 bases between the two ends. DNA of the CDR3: TGTGCCAGCAGTCGACAGAGCCTGGTGGACACCTTC. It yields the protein CASSRQSLVDTF.

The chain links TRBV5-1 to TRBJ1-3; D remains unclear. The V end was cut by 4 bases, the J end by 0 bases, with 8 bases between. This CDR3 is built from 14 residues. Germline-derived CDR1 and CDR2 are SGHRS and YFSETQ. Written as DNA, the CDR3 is TGCGCCAGCAGCAACGGGGTCTCTGGAAACACCATATATTTT. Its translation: CASSNGVSGNTIYF.

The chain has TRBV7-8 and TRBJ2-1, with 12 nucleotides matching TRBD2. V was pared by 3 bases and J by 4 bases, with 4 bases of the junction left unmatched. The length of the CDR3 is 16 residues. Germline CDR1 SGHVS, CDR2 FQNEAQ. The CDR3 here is CASSFPTSGGYNEQFF. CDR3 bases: TGTGCCAGCAGCTTCCCGACTAGCGGGGGATACAATGAGCAGTTCTTC.

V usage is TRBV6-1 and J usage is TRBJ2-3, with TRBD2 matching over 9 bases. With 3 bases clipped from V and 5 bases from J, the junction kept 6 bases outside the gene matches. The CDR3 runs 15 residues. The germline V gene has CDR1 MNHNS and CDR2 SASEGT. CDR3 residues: CASSELAGVEDTQYF. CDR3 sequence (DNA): TGTGCCAGCAGTGAGTTAGCGGGGGTTGAAGATACGCAGTATTTT.

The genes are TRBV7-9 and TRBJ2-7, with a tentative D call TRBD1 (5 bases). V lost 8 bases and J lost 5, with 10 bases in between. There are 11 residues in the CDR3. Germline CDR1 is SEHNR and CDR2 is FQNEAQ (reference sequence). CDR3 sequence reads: CASGAGNEQYF. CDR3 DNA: TGTGCCAGCGGGGCAGGGAACGAGCAGTACTTC.

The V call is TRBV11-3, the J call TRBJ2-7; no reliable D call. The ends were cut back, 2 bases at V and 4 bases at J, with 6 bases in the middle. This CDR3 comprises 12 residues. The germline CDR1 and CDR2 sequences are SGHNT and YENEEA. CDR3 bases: TGTGCCAGCAGCTTACAGGAATACGAGCAGTACTTC. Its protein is CASSLQEYEQYF.

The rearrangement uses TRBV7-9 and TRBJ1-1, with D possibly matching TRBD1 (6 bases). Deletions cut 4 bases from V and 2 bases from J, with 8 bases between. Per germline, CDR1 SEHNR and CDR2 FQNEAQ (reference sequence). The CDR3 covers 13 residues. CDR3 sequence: CASSWTANTEAFF. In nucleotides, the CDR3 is TGTGCCAGCAGCTGGACAGCTAACACTGAAGCTTTCTTT.

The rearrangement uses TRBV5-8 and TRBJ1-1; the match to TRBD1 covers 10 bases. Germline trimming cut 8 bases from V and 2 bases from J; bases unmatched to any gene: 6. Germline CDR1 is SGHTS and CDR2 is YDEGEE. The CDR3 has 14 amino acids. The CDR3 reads CASKTGGGNTEAFF. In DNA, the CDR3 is TGTGCCAGTAAGACAGGGGGCGGAAACACTGAAGCTTTCTTT.